Below, 16 T cell receptor beta chains from the same sample are listed, as sequenced in a study of lymphopenia after photon versus proton radiotherapy. TCRdb's copy holds only in-frame clones and misses some; the assay was immunoSEQ multiplex PCR. The data contain some 42,000 clones, around 83% of them singletons. The source was peripheral blood, collected from a patient treated with proton-based radiotherapy. Receptors originate from a woman aged 70-85 years with pancreatic cancer.

The rearrangement uses TRBV6-6 and TRBJ2-3; D is possibly TRBD1 or TRBD2 (6 bases each). This CDR3 comprises 12 residues. Germline lookup yields CDR1 MNHNY and CDR2 SVGAGI (reference sequence). V lost 8 bases, J lost 12 bases, and 18 bases lay in between. The CDR3 is CASATRGGFQYF. The CDR3 bases are TGTGCCAGCGCCACACGAGGGGGGTTTCAGTATTTT.

The rearrangement links TRBV7-9 to TRBJ1-4, with unresolved D. The CDR3 runs 13 residues. The germline V gene has CDR1 SEHNR and CDR2 FQNEAQ (reference sequence). The germline V and J ends were trimmed by 1 base and 7 bases, with 7 bases remaining between them. CDR3 nucleotides: TGTGCCAGCAGCTTAGTGGGTGCTGAAAAACTGTTTTTT. Translation: CASSLVGAEKLFF. The complete variable domain, with remaining parts taken from reference TRBV7-9 and TRBJ1-4, reads DTGVSQNPRHKITKRGQNVTFRCDPISEHNRLYWYRQTLGQGPEFLTYFQNEAQLEKSRLLSDRFSAERPKGSFSTLEIQRTEQGDSAMYLCASSLVGAEKLFFGSGTQLSVL.

The CDR3 sequence: CASSPNSGSTDTQYF. As DNA, the CDR3 is TGTGCCAGCAGCCCCAATAGCGGTAGCACAGATACGCAGTATTTT. The chain employs TRBV7-9 and TRBJ2-3; possible D gene TRBD2, 6 bases. The germline gives CDR1 SEHNR, CDR2 FQNEAQ (reference sequence). The CDR3 totals 15 residues. Deletions cut 5 bases from V and 0 bases from J, with 12 bases between.

The rearrangement links TRBV19 to TRBJ2-7; the D gene is possibly TRBD1 (6 bases). The CDR3 is made up of 11 amino acids. Deletions cut 9 bases from V and 3 bases from J, with 9 bases between. CDR1 is LNHDA, CDR2 SQIVND, per germline (reference sequence). The CDR3, as DNA: TGTGCCAGCCGAGGGGGCTACGAGCAGTACTTC. It yields the protein CASRGGYEQYF. The whole variable domain, remainder taken from reference TRBV19 and TRBJ2-7, is DGGITQSPKYLFRKEGQNVTLSCEQNLNHDAMYWYRQDPGQGLRLIYYSQIVNDFQKGDIAEGYSVSREKKESFPLTVTSAQKNPTAFYLCASRGGYEQYFGPGTRLTVT.

The V call is TRBV19, the J call TRBJ2-1; 7 bases are shared with TRBD2. Unmatched junction bases numbered 7, after V lost 3 bases and J lost 5 bases. This CDR3 has 15 residues. CDR1 and CDR2 from the germline V gene are LNHDA and SQIVND (reference sequence). CDR3 nucleotides: TGTGCCAGTAGTATTGGACTAGTTGGGCACAATGAGCAGTTCTTC. Translated, it gives CASSIGLVGHNEQFF. The complete variable domain, with remaining parts taken from reference TRBV19 and TRBJ2-1, reads DGGITQSPKYLFRKEGQNVTLSCEQNLNHDAMYWYRQDPGQGLRLIYYSQIVNDFQKGDIAEGYSVSREKKESFPLTVTSAQKNPTAFYLCASSIGLVGHNEQFFGPGTRLTVL.

The chain links TRBV6-5 to TRBJ2-1, with D perhaps TRBD1 (5 bases). Trimming cost V 6 bases and J 8 bases, with 11 bases left between them. The CDR3 runs 12 residues. The V gene's germline CDR1 is MNHEY and CDR2 SVGAGI. The CDR3, as DNA: TGTGCCAGCAGCCCTACAGGTTATGAGCAGTTCTTC. Protein product: CASSPTGYEQFF.

The chain recombines TRBV5-1 with TRBJ2-5; D not resolved. V lost 0 bases and J lost 0, with 6 bases in between. Germline assignment: CDR1 SGHRS and CDR2 YFSETQ. The CDR3 contains 14 residues. The CDR3 region is CASSLEGNQETQYF. For the CDR3, the DNA is TGCGCCAGCAGCTTGGAAGGGAACCAAGAGACCCAGTACTTC.

This chain links TRBV9 with TRBJ2-3; D may be TRBD1 or TRBD2 (6 bases each). V lost 4 bases to trimming and J lost 4 bases, with 19 bases between them. Germline V gene lookup returns CDR1 SGDLS and CDR2 YYNGEE. The CDR3 has 16 residues. The CDR3 region is CASSLRGGRNADTQYF. The CDR3 nucleotides read TGTGCCAGCAGCCTCAGAGGGGGGAGGAATGCAGATACGCAGTATTTT.

V usage is TRBV7-3 and J usage is TRBJ2-1; TRBD2 aligns across 8 bases. Germline V lookup: CDR1 SGHTA, CDR2 FQGTGA. Germline trimming cut 4 bases from V and 9 bases from J; bases unmatched to any gene: 5. The CDR3 is 13 residues long. The CDR3 spells CASSSRTSFEQFF. The CDR3 bases are TGTGCCAGCAGCTCACGGACTAGCTTTGAGCAGTTCTTC.

The chain couples TRBV18 to TRBJ2-1; 12 bases are a match to TRBD2. CDR3 length: 17 amino acids. Germline V lookup: CDR1 KGHSH, CDR2 LQKENI. V lost 0 bases, J lost 9 bases, and 9 bases stayed unmatched. The CDR3 nucleotides read TGTGCCAGCTCACCACCGACCCTAGCGGGAGGGCCGGGTGAGCAGTTCTTC. Amino acid sequence: CASSPPTLAGGPGEQFF.

The chain links TRBV7-2 to TRBJ1-5; TRBD1 aligns across 7 bases. Germline values: CDR1 SGHTA, CDR2 FQGNSA. V lost 1 base and J lost 2; bases outside the gene matches: 8. The CDR3 extends over 17 amino acids. The DNA of the CDR3 is TGTGCCAGCAGCTTAGGTGGGACAGTCTTTCGCAATCAGCCCCAGCATTTT. Its translation is CASSLGGTVFRNQPQHF.

This clone showed up just once. The chain has TRBV15 and TRBJ1-3; 7 positions agree with TRBD1. CDR3 size: 17 residues. V lost 0 bases to trimming and J lost 2 bases; unmatched junction nucleotides: 7. From germline, CDR1 is LNHNV and CDR2 YYDKDF (reference sequence). The CDR3 DNA reads TGTGCCACCAGCAGAGACCTAGGGACAGCTCCTGGAAACACCATATATTTT. Its translation is CATSRDLGTAPGNTIYF.

The genes are TRBV4-2 and TRBJ1-3, with unresolved D. The CDR3 spans 17 residues. V lost 2 bases, J lost 1 base, and 15 bases lay in between. CDR1 and CDR2 from the germline V gene are LGHNA and YNFKEQ. The CDR3 DNA follows: TGTGCCAGCAGCCAACAACCAGGTTCTACTTCTGGAAACACCATATATTTT. Translation: CASSQQPGSTSGNTIYF.

This clone appeared a few times. The chain employs TRBV25-1 and TRBJ1-3, with TRBD1 identical over 7 bases. J lost 7 bases, V lost 6 bases, and 3 bases had no gene match. This CDR3 contains 12 residues. Germline V gives CDR1 MGHDK, CDR2 SYGVNS. The CDR3: CASRTGRNTIYF. CDR3 nucleotides: TGTGCCAGCAGGACAGGGAGGAACACCATATATTTT.

The chain carries TRBV11-1 and TRBJ2-7; D is unresolved. Trimming removed 1 base from V and 4 bases from J, with 14 bases in between. Germline CDR1 and CDR2: SGHAT and FQDESV (reference sequence). The CDR3 covers 15 residues. CDR3 amino acids: CASSLVGHPTYEQYF. For the CDR3, the DNA is TGTGCCAGCAGCTTAGTAGGTCACCCGACTTACGAGCAGTACTTC.

The chain couples TRBV29-1 to TRBJ1-5; 7 bases agree with TRBD1. The CDR3 is 17 residues long. The J segment lost 3 bases and the V segment lost 4 bases, leaving 15 bases of the junction unmatched. Per germline, CDR1 SQVTM and CDR2 ANQGSEA. CDR3 coding DNA: TGCAGCGTTGTAATAGGGCAGGGGGGGACCACCAATCAGCCCCAGCATTTT. Its protein is CSVVIGQGGTTNQPQHF.